Following are 3 T cell receptor beta chains from one sample sequenced in a study of T cells in Graves' hyperthyroidism and ophthalmopathy. Amplified TCR beta CDR3 regions derived from RNA transcripts. HTBI primers were the set used in a first-round RT-PCR of the TCR CDR3. TCRdb called the multiplex PCR reads again in MiXCR, with one record for every CDR3 protein. The data contain 300,000 to 400,000 distinct CDR3 sequences, over 10% of them singletons. Sequenced sample: blood. These receptors were obtained from a young woman with Graves' hyperthyroidism.

In this sample, this clonotype turned up a few times. V gene TRBV9 combines with J gene TRBJ2-1; a weak D match, TRBD2 (6 bases). The germline V gene encodes CDR1 SGDLS and CDR2 YYNGEE. The CDR3 has 14 residues. The ends were cut back, 0 bases at V and 9 bases at J, with 13 bases in the middle. The DNA of the CDR3 is TGTGCCAGCAGCGTAGGCGGGATGGGGAGTGAGCAGTTCTTC. Translation: CASSVGGMGSEQFF.

CDR3 sequence reads: CSARVTGLAGATYNEQFF. CDR3 in DNA: TGCAGTGCTAGAGTTACGGGACTAGCGGGGGCTACCTACAATGAGCAGTTCTTC. The chain has TRBV20-1 and TRBJ2-1; TRBD2 matches at 14 bases. V gave up 1 base and J gave up 2 bases; unmatched junction bases: 7. CDR3 length: 18 residues. CDR1 and CDR2 from the germline V gene are DFQATT and SNEGSKA (reference sequence).

This clonotype showed up many times. The chain uses TRBV2 and TRBJ1-5, with D hard to call. This CDR3 has 17 residues. Germline values: CDR1 SNHLY, CDR2 FYNNEI. V was pared by 3 bases and J by 0 bases, with 15 bases between. CDR3 DNA sequence: TGTGCCAGCAGTGAGGCTTATCTCACAGCTAGCAATCAGCCCCAGCATTTT. It translates to CASSEAYLTASNQPQHF.